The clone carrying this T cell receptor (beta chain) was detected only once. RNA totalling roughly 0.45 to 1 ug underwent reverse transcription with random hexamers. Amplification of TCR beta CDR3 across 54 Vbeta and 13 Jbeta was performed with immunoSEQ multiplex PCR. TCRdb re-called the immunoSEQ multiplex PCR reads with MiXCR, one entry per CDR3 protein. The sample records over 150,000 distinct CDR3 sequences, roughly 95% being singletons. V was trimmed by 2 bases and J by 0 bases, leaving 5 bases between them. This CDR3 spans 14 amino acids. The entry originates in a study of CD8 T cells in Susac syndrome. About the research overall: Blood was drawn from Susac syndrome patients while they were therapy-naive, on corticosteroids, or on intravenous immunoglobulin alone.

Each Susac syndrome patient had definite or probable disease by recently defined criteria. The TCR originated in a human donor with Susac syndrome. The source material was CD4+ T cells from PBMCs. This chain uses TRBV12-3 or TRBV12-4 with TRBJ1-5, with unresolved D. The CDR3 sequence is CASSLLNSNQPQHF. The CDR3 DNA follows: TGTGCCAGCAGTTTACTGAATAGCAATCAGCCCCAGCATTTT.